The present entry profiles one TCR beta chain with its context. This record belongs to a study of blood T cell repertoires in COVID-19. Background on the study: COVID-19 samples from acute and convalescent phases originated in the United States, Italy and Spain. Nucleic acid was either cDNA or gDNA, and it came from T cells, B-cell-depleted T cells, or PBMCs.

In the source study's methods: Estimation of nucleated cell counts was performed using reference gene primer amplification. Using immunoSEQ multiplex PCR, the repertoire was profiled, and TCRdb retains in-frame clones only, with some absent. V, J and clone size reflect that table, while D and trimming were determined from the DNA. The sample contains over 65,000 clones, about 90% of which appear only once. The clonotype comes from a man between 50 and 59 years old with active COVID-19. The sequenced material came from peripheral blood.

The CDR3 protein is CAISESAQGNYGYTF. The CDR3 nucleotides are TGTGCCATCAGTGAGTCAGCCCAGGGGAACTATGGCTACACCTTC. The chain couples TRBV10-3 to TRBJ1-2; TRBD1 is a possible D gene (6 bases). CDR3 length equals 15 residues. The ends were cut back, 0 bases at V and 2 bases at J, with 10 bases in the middle. The V gene's germline CDR1 is ENHRY and CDR2 SYGVKD.